The 31 T cell receptor beta chains below all came from one sample that was sequenced in a study of vaccination and CD4 T cells after COVID-19. Cultured CD4+ T cell DNA underwent sequencing with the Oncomine TCR Beta short-read assay. TCRdb reprocessed the PCR reads via MiXCR and lists one record per CDR3 protein. The sample consists of roughly 8,000 distinct CDR3 sequences, about 46% of them appearing once. Stated treatment: 10-day PBMC culture with coronavirus spike peptide pools or control peptides (ViraFEST assay). CD4+ T-cell collection from the unexposed donor predated the COVID-19 pandemic (2011-2018). These receptors lack a known antigen. Sequencing used CD4+ T cells from blood, cultured in vitro. The receptors originated from a human donor in good health.

The J gene is TRBJ2-3, the V gene TRBV27, with 10 bases matching TRBD1. V lost 1 base and J lost 3; bases outside the gene matches: 4. The CDR3 runs 16 residues. Germline values: CDR1 MNHEY, CDR2 SMNVEV (reference sequence). The CDR3 reads CASSLYRTGGTDTQYF. The CDR3, as DNA: TGTGCCAGCAGTTTATATCGGACAGGGGGAACAGATACGCAGTATTTT.

Here the CDR3 reads CASSPQDMNTEAFF. The CDR3, as DNA: TGTGCCAGCAGTCCACAAGATATGAACACTGAAGCTTTCTTT. The chain employs TRBV27 and TRBJ1-1; no firm D call. In germline, CDR1 is MNHEY, CDR2 SMNVEV (reference sequence). The V and J ends lost 5 bases and 0 bases respectively, with 10 bases between them. The CDR3 runs to 14 residues.

This clonotype was observed a handful of times. V usage is TRBV19 and J usage is TRBJ1-5; 7 positions match TRBD1. Germline loops: CDR1 LNHDA, CDR2 SQIVND (reference sequence). This CDR3 comprises 15 residues. V trimming: 1 base; J trimming: 1 base; junction bases outside the gene matches: 1. CDR3 region: CASSIGQGSNQPQHF. The CDR3 DNA reads as TGTGCCAGTAGTATAGGACAGGGAAGCAATCAGCCCCAGCATTTT.

In its sample, this clonotype was seen a few times. The chain is built from TRBV7-2 and TRBJ1-2; D gene ambiguous. CDR1 and CDR2 from the germline V gene are SGHTA and FQGNSA. Trimming took 1 base from V and 4 from J, leaving 16 bases between them. CDR3 length: 16 amino acids. DNA of the CDR3: TGTGCCAGCAGCTTAGGGCAGCCCTATAGCCCCTATGGCTACACCTTC. It yields the protein CASSLGQPYSPYGYTF.

The CDR3 bases are TGTGCCTGGAGTGGGCAGGGGGGGAATCAGCCCCAGCATTTT. Translating gives CAWSGQGGNQPQHF. This rearrangement joins TRBV30 to TRBJ1-5; 7 bases align to TRBD1. The CDR3 loop spans 14 amino acids. V dropped 1 base and J dropped 4; count of bases not matched to a gene: 4. Germline CDR1 and CDR2: GTSNPN and SVGIG (reference sequence).

By share of the sample, this clonotype is medium-sized (0.01 to 0.1%). This chain uses TRBV7-9 with TRBJ1-5; D uncertain. This CDR3 region has 13 residues. V was clipped by 2 bases and J by 6 bases, with 8 bases between them. The V gene's germline CDR1 is SEHNR and CDR2 FQNEAQ (reference sequence). The CDR3 DNA sequence: TGTGCCAGCAGCTTAAAAGGGTTTCAGCCCCAGCATTTT. Residues: CASSLKGFQPQHF.

The gene calls are TRBV6-1 and TRBJ2-3; D unclear. Germline V gives CDR1 MNHNS, CDR2 SASEGT. The CDR3 spans 13 residues. V was trimmed by 10 bases and J by 3 bases, leaving 14 bases between them. This chain's CDR3 is CATTVGGTDTQYF. The DNA for the CDR3 is TGTGCCACAACGGTCGGCGGAACAGATACGCAGTATTTT.

CDR3 residues: CASKGELWGGYTF. CDR3 bases: TGTGCCAGCAAGGGGGAACTTTGGGGTGGCTACACCTTC. The chain has TRBV25-1 and TRBJ1-2; possibly TRBD1 for D (6 bases). Germline CDR1 reads MGHDK; CDR2 reads SYGVNS. V was shortened by 7 bases and J by 7 bases, with 16 bases between the two germline ends. The CDR3 extends over 13 amino acids.

V is TRBV9 and J is TRBJ1-1, with TRBD1 identical over 8 bases. Germline trimming cut 4 bases from V and 1 base from J; bases unmatched to any gene: 6. CDR1 is SGDLS, CDR2 YYNGEE, per germline. CDR3 length: 15 residues. The CDR3 sequence: CASSLHQGANTEAFF. The CDR3 DNA reads as TGTGCCAGCAGCTTACACCAGGGGGCGAACACTGAAGCTTTCTTT.

The chain links TRBV2 to TRBJ2-1, with 15 positions matching TRBD2. The CDR3 spans 17 residues. The ends lost 6 bases at V and 5 bases at J; junction bases unmatched: 8. Germline CDR1 reads SNHLY; CDR2 reads FYNNEI. In DNA form, the CDR3 reads TGTGCCAGCAGCCCCTCGGGACTAGCGGGGGGACACAATGAGCAGTTCTTC. As protein: CASSPSGLAGGHNEQFF.

By share, this clonotype counts as large. The rearrangement joins TRBV6-5 to TRBJ1-2, with TRBD1 as a possible D gene (5 bases). The V end lost 2 bases, the J end lost 4 bases, and 14 bases lay between the germline ends. CDR1 and CDR2 (germline): MNHEY, SVGAGI. The CDR3 extends over 15 amino acids. In DNA, the CDR3 is TGTGCCAGCAGTTACACACAGCAGGGCCTCTATGGCTACACCTTC. Protein sequence: CASSYTQQGLYGYTF.

Details on this clonotype: Germline and junction disagree at one end, which may indicate a read error. This chain joins TRBV7-9 and TRBJ1-2; 7 bases agree with TRBD1. CDR1 and CDR2 from the germline V gene are SEHNR and FQNEAQ (reference sequence). The CDR3 runs 13 residues. CDR3 in amino acids: CASSGEGAHGYSF. The CDR3 bases are TGTGCCAGCAGCGGAGAGGGGGCCCATGGCTACTCCTTC.

This clonotype has more than one count but fewer than ten. J is TRBJ1-1 and V is TRBV30; D not resolved. V was trimmed by 4 bases and J by 5 bases, leaving 14 bases between them. The CDR3 consists of 13 residues. CDR1 is GTSNPN and CDR2 is SVGIG in the germline V gene (reference sequence). The DNA for the CDR3 is TGTGCCTGGAACCCCCTCCGAGGAACTGAAGCTTTCTTT. Amino acid sequence: CAWNPLRGTEAFF.

There are a few counts of this clonotype. The chain is built from TRBV11-2 and TRBJ1-5; D not certain. V lost 2 bases and J lost 5, with 7 bases in between. Germline V gene data show CDR1 as SGHAT and CDR2 as FQNNGV. The CDR3 is 13 residues long. CDR3 loop: CASSLSMDQPQHF. The CDR3 DNA follows: TGTGCCAGCAGCTTATCGATGGATCAGCCCCAGCATTTT. Looking up the rest from reference TRBV11-2 and TRBJ1-5 gives the full variable domain: EAGVAQSPRYKIIEKRQSVAFWCNPISGHATLYWYQQILGQGPKLLIQFQNNGVVDDSQLPKDRFSAERLKGVDSTLKIQPAKLEDSAVYLCASSLSMDQPQHFGDGTRLSIL.

This sequence joins TRBV6-1 and TRBJ1-2; D ambiguous. The CDR3 is made up of 12 amino acids. V lost 4 bases and J 4 bases, leaving 7 bases between the germline ends. Per the germline V gene, CDR1 is MNHNS and CDR2 is SASEGT. The CDR3 DNA is TGTGCCAGCAGTGGTAGAGGCTATGGCTACACCTTC. It encodes CASSGRGYGYTF.

The genes are TRBV7-9 and TRBJ1-1, with D maybe TRBD1 (6 bases). V was pared by 3 bases and J by 7 bases, with 18 bases between. CDR1 is SEHNR and CDR2 is FQNEAQ in the germline V gene (reference sequence). This CDR3 is 15 amino acids long. As DNA, the CDR3 is TGTGCCAGCAGCTTTAATCCCGACAGGAGTGTTGAAGCTTTCTTT. Amino acids: CASSFNPDRSVEAFF.

The chain joins TRBV30 to TRBJ1-5; the D gene is possibly TRBD1 (6 bases). Between the trimmed V and J ends, which lost 4 bases and 6 bases, there was a span of 16 bases. Germline values: CDR1 GTSNPN, CDR2 SVGIG (reference sequence). The CDR3 is made up of 14 amino acids. CDR3 sequence reads: CAWTKTGSGQPQHF. DNA of the CDR3: TGTGCCTGGACGAAAACAGGGTCGGGTCAGCCCCAGCATTTT. The full variable domain, in which reference TRBV30 and TRBJ1-5 provide the parts outside the CDR3, is SQTIHQWPATLVQPVGSPLSLECTVEGTSNPNLYWYRQAAGRGLQLLFYSVGIGQISSEVPQNLSASRPQDRQFILSSKKLLLSDSGFYLCAWTKTGSGQPQHFGDGTRLSIL.

In this sample, this clonotype turned up a few times. The chain links TRBV19 to TRBJ2-1; 13 bases align to TRBD2. Losses at the gene ends were 6 bases for V and 14 bases for J; bases not matched to a gene: 7. CDR3 length: 13 amino acids. Germline CDR1 reads LNHDA; CDR2 reads SQIVND (reference sequence). This chain's CDR3 is CASSGTSGEVEFF. CDR3 DNA: TGTGCCAGTAGCGGGACTAGCGGGGAGGTCGAGTTCTTC.

A few counts support this clonotype. The chain carries TRBV20-1 and TRBJ1-2; D not resolved. Germline loops: CDR1 DFQATT, CDR2 SNEGSKA (reference sequence). The V gene lost 3 bases and the J gene lost 6 bases, with 11 bases spanning the gap. There are 12 residues in the CDR3. The CDR3 nucleotides are TGCAGTGCTAGCGAGGGCTTGCATGGCTACACCTTC. This encodes CSASEGLHGYTF.

A few counts support this clonotype. The chain recombines TRBV6-4 with TRBJ2-3; no firm D call. CDR1 and CDR2 from the germline V gene are MRHNA and SNTAGT. CDR3 size: 14 residues. V lost 3 bases to trimming and J lost 1 base, with 8 bases between them. The DNA of the CDR3 is TGTGCCAGCAGTGAGGGATTGGGCACAGATACGCAGTATTTT. Translating it yields CASSEGLGTDTQYF.

This clonotype is classed as hyperexpanded. The chain combines TRBV30 with TRBJ1-2; no reliable D call. Germline CDR1 is GTSNPN and CDR2 is SVGIG (reference sequence). This CDR3 comprises 13 residues. V was trimmed by 0 bases and J by 2 bases, leaving 7 bases between them. CDR3 sequence: CAWSVQANYGYTF. For the CDR3, the DNA is TGTGCCTGGAGTGTACAAGCAAACTATGGCTACACCTTC.

In its sample, this clonotype was seen a few times. The chain recombines TRBV6-5 with TRBJ1-2; 7 bases agree with TRBD1. Germline lookup yields CDR1 MNHEY and CDR2 SVGAGI. CDR3 length: 16 residues. V gave up 0 bases and J gave up 8 bases; unmatched junction bases: 12. The CDR3: CASSYSSLTGADGYTF. In DNA form, the CDR3 reads TGTGCCAGCAGTTACTCCTCTTTAACAGGGGCCGACGGCTACACCTTC.

The gene calls are TRBV5-1 and TRBJ2-7; no clear D gene. Germline CDR1 is SGHRS and CDR2 is YFSETQ. Trimming took off 0 bases at V and 0 bases at J, with 7 bases between the two ends. This CDR3 is built from 14 residues. CDR3 nucleotides: TGCGCCAGCAGCTTGGGCCCAGCCTCCTACGAGCAGTACTTC. This gives the protein CASSLGPASYEQYF. Full variable domain (remainder filled in from reference TRBV5-1 and TRBJ2-7): KAGVTQTPRYLIKTRGQQVTLSCSPISGHRSVSWYQQTPGQGLQFLFEYFSETQRNKGNFPGRFSGRQFSNSRSEMNVSTLELGDSALYLCASSLGPASYEQYFGPGTRLTVT.

The chain uses TRBV24-1 and TRBJ2-3; the D gene is possibly TRBD2 (5 bases). The CDR3 length is 13 residues. Trimming took 9 bases from V and 0 from J, leaving 9 bases between them. Germline loops: CDR1 KGHDR, CDR2 SFDVKD. CDR3 in DNA: TGTGCCACCGGTACGGGGAGCACAGATACGCAGTATTTT. Its protein is CATGTGSTDTQYF.

This clonotype was detected a few times. The chain links TRBV20-1 to TRBJ1-6, with D perhaps TRBD1 (6 bases). The CDR3 contains 13 residues. Between the trimmed V and J ends, which lost 3 bases and 10 bases, there was a span of 13 bases. Germline V lookup: CDR1 DFQATT, CDR2 SNEGSKA (reference sequence). CDR3 region: CSARRAGESPLHF. The CDR3 bases are TGCAGTGCTAGGAGGGCAGGGGAATCACCCCTCCACTTT.

The V call is TRBV12-3 or TRBV12-4, the J call TRBJ1-2; D is ambiguous. The CDR3 spans 14 residues. V was trimmed by 1 base and J by 0 bases, leaving 6 bases between them. CDR3 bases: TGTGCCAGCAGTTTAGGGGCAGCTAACTATGGCTACACCTTC. Translation gives CASSLGAANYGYTF.

This chain uses TRBV6-1 with TRBJ1-1, with D maybe TRBD1 (5 bases). The CDR3 has 13 amino acids. Germline CDR1 reads MNHNS; CDR2 reads SASEGT. Between the trimmed V and J ends, which lost 8 bases and 4 bases, there was a span of 14 bases. The chain's CDR3 is CASGGGYGTEAFF. CDR3 DNA sequence: TGTGCCAGCGGGGGGGGTTACGGCACTGAAGCTTTCTTT.

V is TRBV6-1 and J is TRBJ1-2; possibly TRBD1 for D (5 bases). Germline CDR1 MNHNS, CDR2 SASEGT. The CDR3 covers 13 residues. V shed 7 bases and J shed 2 bases, with 11 bases lying between them. The CDR3 loop reads CASKLQENYGYTF. DNA of the CDR3: TGTGCCAGCAAACTACAGGAGAACTATGGCTACACCTTC.

DNA of the CDR3: TGCGCCAGCAGCTTGTTCCAAGATGACACTGAAGCTTTCTTT. Translating gives CASSLFQDDTEAFF. J is TRBJ1-1 and V is TRBV5-1; D is uncertain. Between the trimmed V and J ends, which lost 1 base and 3 bases, there was a span of 10 bases. CDR1 and CDR2 from the germline V gene are SGHRS and YFSETQ. This CDR3 is built from 14 residues.

This clonotype is classed as medium-sized. The chain is built from TRBV6-1 and TRBJ2-3; weak D call: TRBD1 (5 bases). CDR3 length equals 13 residues. The V end was cut by 7 bases, the J end by 3 bases, with 11 bases between. Germline assignment: CDR1 MNHNS and CDR2 SASEGT. The CDR3 sequence: CASNQGRTDTQYF. Written as DNA, the CDR3 is TGTGCCAGCAACCAGGGTCGAACAGATACGCAGTATTTT.

The chain uses TRBV6-5 and TRBJ1-5; possibly TRBD1 for D (5 bases). V was shortened by 0 bases and J by 9 bases, with 18 bases between the two germline ends. CDR1 and CDR2 (germline): MNHEY, SVGAGI. This CDR3 comprises 16 residues. The CDR3 DNA follows: TGTGCCAGCAGTTACTCGTTGCAGGGTGGATTTCGGCCCCAGCATTTT. This gives the protein CASSYSLQGGFRPQHF.